A selection of T cell receptor beta chains follows, all from one sample in a study of blood T cell repertoires in COVID-19. Here immunoSEQ multiplex PCR was the method, and the copy in TCRdb shows in-frame clones only, minus some. This sample has 290,000 or so clones; roughly 87% occur once, and the top ten carry about 2%. What was sequenced was peripheral blood. These receptor sequences come from a man in his late teens or twenties with active or convalescent COVID-19. CDR3s include the opening cysteine and the closing phenylalanine or tryptophan. Fields, in order: D gene, clone size, V gene, J gene, CDR3 DNA, CDR3 protein. The D gene is left open where the match is weak. The size field is filled for only some rows; it gives once, few, many or a size class.

NA	NA	TRBV11-2	TRBJ2-2	TGTGCCAGCAGCTTTAGAAAACCAGGGTTCGGGGAGCTGTTTTTT	CASSFRKPGFGELFF
NA	few	TRBV4-1	TRBJ2-7	TGCGCCAGCAGCCAAACTCGCGGGACCACCTACGAGCAGTACTTC	CASSQTRGTTYEQYF
NA	NA	TRBV10-1	TRBJ1-6	TGCGCCAGGAGGGCCTTCTGTTGGTCACCCCTCCACTTT	CARRAFCWSPLHF
TRBD1	NA	TRBV29-1	TRBJ2-7	TGCAGCGTTGGCAGGGGGCGCGATTACGAGCAGTACTTC	CSVGRGRDYEQYF
TRBD1	NA	TRBV27	TRBJ2-2	TGTGCCAGCAGTGGACAGGGGGCAAGATGGACCGGGGAGCTGTTTTTT	CASSGQGARWTGELFF
TRBD1	once	TRBV5-8	TRBJ1-1	TGTGCCAGCAGCTTGGCCGGGACAGGGAGGCACACTGAAGCTTTCTTT	CASSLAGTGRHTEAFF
NA	NA	TRBV27	TRBJ1-2	TGTGCCAGCAGTCGAAAGGGGAACTATGGCTACACCTTC	CASSRKGNYGYTF
NA	NA	TRBV11-2	TRBJ2-3	TGTGCCAGCAGCTTCGGGAGCTACACAGATACGCAGTATTTT	CASSFGSYTDTQYF
NA	NA	TRBV27	TRBJ1-5	TGTGCCAGCAGTCCGAGCGTTGTTCAGCCCCAGCATTTT	CASSPSVVQPQHF
TRBD2	NA	TRBV5-6	TRBJ2-1	TGTGCCAGCAGCTTGGGTTTGGCGGGAGGGCCCGTCAATGAGCAGTTCTTC	CASSLGLAGGPVNEQFF
TRBD2	NA	TRBV14	TRBJ2-7	TGTGCCAGCAGTCCCCCCGTTAGCGGGGGCCAAAACTCCTACGAGCAGTACTTC	CASSPPVSGGQNSYEQYF
NA	NA	TRBV27	TRBJ1-1	TGTGCCAGCAGTTTTTCGGGGGTGGGCACTGAAGCTTTCTTT	CASSFSGVGTEAFF
NA	NA	TRBV6-1	TRBJ2-5	TGTGCCAGCAGTGAAACTCAGACTAGGTTGGGGACCCAGTACTTC	CASSETQTRLGTQYF
NA	NA	TRBV2	TRBJ1-3	TGTGCCAGCAGTGCCGGGAACTCTGGAAACACCATATATTTT	CASSAGNSGNTIYF
TRBD1	NA	TRBV19	TRBJ1-4	TGTGCCAGTAGTATGGGACAGGGGTATGAAAAACTGTTTTTT	CASSMGQGYEKLFF
TRBD2	NA	TRBV7-9	TRBJ2-3	TGTGCCAGCAGCGCCAAAGGCGGGGGGACTAGCGGCACAGATACGCAGTATTTT	CASSAKGGGTSGTDTQYF
NA	NA	TRBV27	TRBJ2-1	TGTGCCAGCATCCAGAACAATGAGCAGTTCTTC	CASIQNNEQFF
TRBD1	NA	TRBV6-6	TRBJ2-5	TGTGCCAGCAGTTACTATGGGACAGGTGGCCAAGAGACCCAGTACTTC	CASSYYGTGGQETQYF
NA	NA	TRBV3-1/TRBV3-2	TRBJ1-1	TGTGCCAGCAGCCAACTCTCTCGGGGAGAAGCTTTCTTT	CASSQLSRGEAFF
NA	few	TRBV12-3/TRBV12-4	TRBJ2-7	TGTGCCAGCAGTTTAAGGAGCGAGCAGTACTTC	CASSLRSEQYF
NA	NA	TRBV3-1/TRBV3-2	TRBJ1-2	TGTGCCAGCAGCCAAGCCCGCAGTGATGGCTACACCTTC	CASSQARSDGYTF
TRBD1	NA	TRBV7-2	TRBJ2-7	TGTGCCAGCAGCAGAGCCGGGACAGGGGACAGCTACGAGCAGTACTTC	CASSRAGTGDSYEQYF
NA	once	TRBV11-3	TRBJ1-4	TGTGCCAGCAGCTCTTACAGGAAAGGAGAAGAAAAACTGTTTTTT	CASSSYRKGEEKLFF
TRBD1	NA	TRBV13	TRBJ1-2	TGTGCCAGCAGCCCCGGACAGGGATACTCCTATGGCTACACCTTC	CASSPGQGYSYGYTF
NA	few	TRBV5-8	TRBJ2-7	TGTGCCAGCAGCCGGGTGTACGAGCAGTACTTC	CASSRVYEQYF
TRBD1	NA	TRBV14	TRBJ2-2	TGTGCCAGCAGCCAAACAGGGGTCACCGGGGAGCTGTTTTTT	CASSQTGVTGELFF
NA	few	TRBV27	TRBJ1-5	TGTGCCAGCAGTTCGACAGATAGCAATCAGCCCCAGCATTTT	CASSSTDSNQPQHF
TRBD1	NA	TRBV3-1/TRBV3-2	TRBJ1-2	TGTGCCAGCAGCTATGGGACAGGAATAGCTAACTATGGCTACACCTTC	CASSYGTGIANYGYTF
TRBD2	NA	TRBV28	TRBJ2-2	TGTGCCAGCAGTTTACCCCGATTGAGCGGGAGGACCACCGGGGAGCTGTTTTTT	CASSLPRLSGRTTGELFF
NA	NA	TRBV5-6	TRBJ2-3	TGTGCCAGCAGCTTGCCAGGACAGACAAGCACAGATACGCAGTATTTT	CASSLPGQTSTDTQYF
NA	few	TRBV5-8	TRBJ1-5	TGTGCCAGCAGCTTAGGGGTAGGTCAGCCCCAGCATTTT	CASSLGVGQPQHF
NA	NA	TRBV9	TRBJ2-7	TGTGCCAGCAGCGCCGAGAGTCCTAGCTACGAGCAGTACTTC	CASSAESPSYEQYF
TRBD2	NA	TRBV28	TRBJ2-1	TGTGCCAGCAGTTTATGGACTAGCGGGGGAGAGCAGTTCTTC	CASSLWTSGGEQFF
NA	NA	TRBV10-3	TRBJ1-6	TGTGCCATCAAGACGGACAGCTCCTATAATTCACCCCTCCACTTT	CAIKTDSSYNSPLHF